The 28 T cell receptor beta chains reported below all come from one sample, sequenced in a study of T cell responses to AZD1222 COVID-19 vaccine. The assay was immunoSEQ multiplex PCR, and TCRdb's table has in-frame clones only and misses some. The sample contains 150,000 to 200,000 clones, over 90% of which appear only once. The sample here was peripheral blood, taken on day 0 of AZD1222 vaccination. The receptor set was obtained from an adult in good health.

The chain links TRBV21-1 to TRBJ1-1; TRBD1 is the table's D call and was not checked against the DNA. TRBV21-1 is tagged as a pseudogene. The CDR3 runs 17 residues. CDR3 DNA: TGTGCCAGCAGCAAAGTAGGGGGCTATCCTTTTAACACTGAAGCTTTCTTT. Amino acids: CASSKVGGYPFNTEAFF.

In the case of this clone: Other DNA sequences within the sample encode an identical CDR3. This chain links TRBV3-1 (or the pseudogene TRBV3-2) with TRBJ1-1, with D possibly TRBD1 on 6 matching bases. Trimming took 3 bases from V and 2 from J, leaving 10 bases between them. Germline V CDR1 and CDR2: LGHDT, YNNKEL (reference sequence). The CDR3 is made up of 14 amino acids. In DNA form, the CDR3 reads TGTGCCAGCAGCCATCTACAGGGAAACACTGAAGCTTTCTTT. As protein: CASSHLQGNTEAFF.

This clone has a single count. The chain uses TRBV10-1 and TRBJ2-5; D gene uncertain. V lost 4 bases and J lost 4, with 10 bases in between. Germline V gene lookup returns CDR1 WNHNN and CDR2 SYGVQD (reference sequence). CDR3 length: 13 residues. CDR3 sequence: CASSVGKRETQYF. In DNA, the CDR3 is TGCGCCAGCAGTGTGGGGAAACGAGAGACCCAGTACTTC.

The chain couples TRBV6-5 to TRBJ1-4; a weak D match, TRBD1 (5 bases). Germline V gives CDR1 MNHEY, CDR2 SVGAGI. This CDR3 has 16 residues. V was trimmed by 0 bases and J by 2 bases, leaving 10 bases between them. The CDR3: CASSYSMGPTNEKLFF. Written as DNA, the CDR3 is TGTGCCAGCAGTTACTCGATGGGGCCCACTAATGAAAAACTGTTTTTT.

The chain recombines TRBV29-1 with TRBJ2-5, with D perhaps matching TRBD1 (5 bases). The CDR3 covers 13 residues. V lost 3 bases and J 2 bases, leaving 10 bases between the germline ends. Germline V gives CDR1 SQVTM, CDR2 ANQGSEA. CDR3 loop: CSVDQTVQETQYF. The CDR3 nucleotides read TGCAGCGTTGACCAGACAGTTCAAGAGACCCAGTACTTC.

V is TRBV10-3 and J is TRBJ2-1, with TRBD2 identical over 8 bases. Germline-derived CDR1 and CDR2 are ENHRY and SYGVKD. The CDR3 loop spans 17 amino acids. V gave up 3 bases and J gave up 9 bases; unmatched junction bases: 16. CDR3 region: CAISDSRGAGANGEQFF. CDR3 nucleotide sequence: TGTGCCATCAGTGACTCCCGTGGAGCGGGAGCAAATGGTGAGCAGTTCTTC.

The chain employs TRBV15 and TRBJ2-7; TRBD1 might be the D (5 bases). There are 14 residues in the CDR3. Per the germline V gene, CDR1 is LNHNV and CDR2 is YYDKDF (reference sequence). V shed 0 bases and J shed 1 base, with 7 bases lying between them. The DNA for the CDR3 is TGTGCCACCAGCAGAGAGGGGCGATCCTACGAGCAGTACTTC. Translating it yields CATSREGRSYEQYF.

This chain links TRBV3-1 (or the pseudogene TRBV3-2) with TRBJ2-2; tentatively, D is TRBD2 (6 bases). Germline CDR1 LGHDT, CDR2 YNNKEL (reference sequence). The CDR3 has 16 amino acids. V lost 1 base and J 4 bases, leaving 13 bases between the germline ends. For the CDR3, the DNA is TGTGCCAGCAGCCAAGTAGGAGGGAGGAGCACCGGGGAGCTGTTTTTT. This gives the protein CASSQVGGRSTGELFF.

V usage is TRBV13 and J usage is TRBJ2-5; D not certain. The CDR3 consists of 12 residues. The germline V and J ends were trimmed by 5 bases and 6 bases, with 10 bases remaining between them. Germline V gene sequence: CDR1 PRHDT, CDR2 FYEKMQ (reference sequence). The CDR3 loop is CASSRMGKTQYF. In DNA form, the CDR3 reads TGTGCCAGCAGCCGAATGGGAAAGACCCAGTACTTC.

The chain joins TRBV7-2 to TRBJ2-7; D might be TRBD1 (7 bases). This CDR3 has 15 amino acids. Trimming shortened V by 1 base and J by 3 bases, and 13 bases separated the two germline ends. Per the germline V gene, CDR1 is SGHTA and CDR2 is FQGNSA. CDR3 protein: CASSLVEGAYYEQYF. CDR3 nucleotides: TGTGCCAGCAGCTTAGTGGAGGGGGCGTACTACGAGCAGTACTTC.

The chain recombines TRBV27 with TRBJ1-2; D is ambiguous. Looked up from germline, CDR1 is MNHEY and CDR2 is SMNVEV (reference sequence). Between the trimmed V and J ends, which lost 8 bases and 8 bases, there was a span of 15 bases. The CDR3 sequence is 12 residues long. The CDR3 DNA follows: TGTGCCAGCGGACCTGATCCCGGAGGCTACACCTTC. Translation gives CASGPDPGGYTF.

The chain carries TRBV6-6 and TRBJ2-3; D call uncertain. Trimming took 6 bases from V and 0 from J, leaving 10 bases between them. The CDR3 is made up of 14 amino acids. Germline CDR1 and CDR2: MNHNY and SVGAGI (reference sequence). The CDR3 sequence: CASSQGVSTDTQYF. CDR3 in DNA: TGTGCCAGCAGCCAAGGAGTCAGCACAGATACGCAGTATTTT.

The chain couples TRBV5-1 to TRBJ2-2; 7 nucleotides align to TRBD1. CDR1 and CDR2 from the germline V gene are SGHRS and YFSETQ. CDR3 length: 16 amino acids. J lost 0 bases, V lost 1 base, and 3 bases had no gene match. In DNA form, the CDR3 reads TGCGCCAGCAGCTTGAGGGACAGAGCGAACACCGGGGAGCTGTTTTTT. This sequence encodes CASSLRDRANTGELFF.

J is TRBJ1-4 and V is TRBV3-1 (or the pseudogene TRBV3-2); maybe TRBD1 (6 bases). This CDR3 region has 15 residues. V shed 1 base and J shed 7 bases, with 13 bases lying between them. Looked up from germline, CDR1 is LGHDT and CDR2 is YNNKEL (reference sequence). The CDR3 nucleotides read TGTGCCAGCAGCCAAGGGAACGGGGGCGGTGAAAAACTGTTTTTT. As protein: CASSQGNGGGEKLFF.

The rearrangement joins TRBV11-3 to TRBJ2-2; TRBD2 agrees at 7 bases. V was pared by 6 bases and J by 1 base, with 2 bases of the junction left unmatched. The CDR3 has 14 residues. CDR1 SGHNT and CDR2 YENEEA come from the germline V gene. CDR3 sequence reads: CASRLAVNTGELFF. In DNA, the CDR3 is TGTGCCAGCAGGCTAGCGGTGAACACCGGGGAGCTGTTTTTT. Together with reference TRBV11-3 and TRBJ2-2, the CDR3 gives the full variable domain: EAGVVQSPRYKIIEKKQPVAFWCNPISGHNTLYWYLQNLGQGPELLIRYENEEAVDDSQLPKDRFSAERLKGVDSTLKIQPAELGDSAVYLCASRLAVNTGELFFGEGSRLTVL.

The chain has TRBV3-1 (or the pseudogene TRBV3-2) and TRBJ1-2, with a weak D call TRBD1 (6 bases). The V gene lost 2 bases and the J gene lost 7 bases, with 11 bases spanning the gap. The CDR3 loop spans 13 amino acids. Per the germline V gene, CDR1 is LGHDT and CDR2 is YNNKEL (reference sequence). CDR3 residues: CASSQRQGGGYTF. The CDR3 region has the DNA TGTGCCAGCAGCCAAAGACAAGGGGGTGGCTACACCTTC.

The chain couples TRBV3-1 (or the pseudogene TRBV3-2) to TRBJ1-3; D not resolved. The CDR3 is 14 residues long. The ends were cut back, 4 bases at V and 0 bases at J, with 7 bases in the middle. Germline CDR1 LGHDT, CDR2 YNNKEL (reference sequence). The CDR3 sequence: CASSPVSSGNTIYF. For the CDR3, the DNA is TGTGCCAGCAGCCCAGTCAGCTCTGGAAACACCATATATTTT.

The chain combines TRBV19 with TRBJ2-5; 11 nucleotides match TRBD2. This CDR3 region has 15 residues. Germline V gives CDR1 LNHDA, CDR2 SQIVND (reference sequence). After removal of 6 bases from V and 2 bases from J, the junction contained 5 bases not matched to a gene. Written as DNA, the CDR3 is TGTGCCAGTAGCGGGACTAGCGGAATACAAGAGACCCAGTACTTC. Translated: CASSGTSGIQETQYF.

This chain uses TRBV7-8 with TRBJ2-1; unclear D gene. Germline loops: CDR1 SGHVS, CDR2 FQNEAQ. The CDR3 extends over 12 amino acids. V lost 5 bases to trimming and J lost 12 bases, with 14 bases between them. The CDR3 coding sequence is TGTGCCAGCAGCGCAGACGCCGGCGCGCAGTTCTTC. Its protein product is CASSADAGAQFF.

CDR3 sequence (DNA): TGTGCCAGCTCACAAGGACTGAATCACGTGGAGGAGCAGTACTTC. Translating it yields CASSQGLNHVEEQYF. The gene calls are TRBV18 and TRBJ2-7; TRBD2 might be the D (5 bases). The germline CDR1 and CDR2 sequences are KGHSH and LQKENI. The CDR3 is 15 residues long. Trimming took off 4 bases at V and 7 bases at J, with 20 bases between the two ends. Variable domain in full (rest from reference TRBV18 and TRBJ2-7): NAGVMQNPRHLVRRRGQEARLRCSPMKGHSHVYWYRQLPEEGLKFMVYLQKENIIDESGMPKERFSAEFPKEGPSILRIQQVVRGDSAAYFCASSQGLNHVEEQYFGPGTRLTVT.

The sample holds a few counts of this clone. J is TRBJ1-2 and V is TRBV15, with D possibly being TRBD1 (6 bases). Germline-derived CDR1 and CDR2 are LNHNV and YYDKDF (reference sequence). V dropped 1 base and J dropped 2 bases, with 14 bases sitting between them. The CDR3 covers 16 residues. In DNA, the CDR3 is TGTGCCACCAGCAGAGTGTATAACAGGGACAACTATGGCTACACCTTC. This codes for CATSRVYNRDNYGYTF.

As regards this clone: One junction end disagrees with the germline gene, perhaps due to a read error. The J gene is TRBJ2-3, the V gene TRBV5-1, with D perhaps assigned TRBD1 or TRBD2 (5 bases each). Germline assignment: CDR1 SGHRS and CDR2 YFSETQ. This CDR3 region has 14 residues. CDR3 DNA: TGCGCCAGCAGCCCGAAGCCCCCAGGGACCCAACCCCATTTT. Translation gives CASSPKPPGTQPHF.

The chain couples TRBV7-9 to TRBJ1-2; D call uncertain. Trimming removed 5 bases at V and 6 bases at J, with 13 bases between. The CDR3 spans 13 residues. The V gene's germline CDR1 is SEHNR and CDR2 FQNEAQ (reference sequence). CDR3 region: CASSPSGVHGYTF. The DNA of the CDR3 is TGTGCCAGCAGCCCATCCGGGGTCCATGGCTACACCTTC.

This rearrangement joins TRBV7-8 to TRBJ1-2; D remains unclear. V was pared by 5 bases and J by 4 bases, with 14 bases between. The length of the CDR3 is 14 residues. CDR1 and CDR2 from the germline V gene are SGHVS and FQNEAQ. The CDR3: CASSPSPGLYGYTF. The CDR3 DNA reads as TGTGCCAGCAGCCCGAGTCCAGGCCTCTATGGCTACACCTTC. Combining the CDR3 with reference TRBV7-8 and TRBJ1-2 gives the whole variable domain GAGVSQSPRYKVAKRGQDVALRCDPISGHVSLFWYQQALGQGPEFLTYFQNEAQLDKSGLPSDRFFAERPEGSVSTLKIQRTQQEDSAVYLCASSPSPGLYGYTFGSGTRLTVV.

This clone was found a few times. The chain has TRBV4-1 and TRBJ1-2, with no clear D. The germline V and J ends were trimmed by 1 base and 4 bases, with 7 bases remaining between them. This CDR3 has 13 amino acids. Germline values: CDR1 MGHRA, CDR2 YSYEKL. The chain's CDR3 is CASSQGTAYGYTF. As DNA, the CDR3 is TGCGCCAGCAGCCAAGGGACTGCCTATGGCTACACCTTC.

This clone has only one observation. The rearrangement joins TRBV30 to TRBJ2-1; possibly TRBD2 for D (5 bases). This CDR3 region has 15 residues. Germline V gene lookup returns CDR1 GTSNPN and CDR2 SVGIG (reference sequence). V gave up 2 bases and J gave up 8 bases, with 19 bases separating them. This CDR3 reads CAWSRPGLASHEQFF. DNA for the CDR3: TGTGCCTGGAGTCGCCCCGGACTGGCCTCCCATGAGCAGTTCTTC. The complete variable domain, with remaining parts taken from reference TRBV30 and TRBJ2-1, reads SQTIHQWPATLVQPVGSPLSLECTVEGTSNPNLYWYRQAAGRGLQLLFYSVGIGQISSEVPQNLSASRPQDRQFILSSKKLLLSDSGFYLCAWSRPGLASHEQFFGPGTRLTVL.

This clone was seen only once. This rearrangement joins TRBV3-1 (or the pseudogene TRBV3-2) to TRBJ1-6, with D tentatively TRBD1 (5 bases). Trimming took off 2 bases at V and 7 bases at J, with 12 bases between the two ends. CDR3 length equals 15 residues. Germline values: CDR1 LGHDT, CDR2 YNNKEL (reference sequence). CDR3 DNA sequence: TGTGCCAGCAGCCAAAAGAGGGGTCAGAATTCACCCCTCCACTTT. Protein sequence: CASSQKRGQNSPLHF.

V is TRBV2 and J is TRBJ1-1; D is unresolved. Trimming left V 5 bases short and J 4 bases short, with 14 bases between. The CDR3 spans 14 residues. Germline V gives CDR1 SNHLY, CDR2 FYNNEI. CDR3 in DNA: TGTGCCAGCAGTCAACACCCGTCGGGCACTGAAGCTTTCTTT. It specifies CASSQHPSGTEAFF.